This entry lists 23 T cell receptor beta chains sequenced from one sample in a study of post-analysis software for immune sequencing data. Study findings and constraints: Elevated frequency relative to controls characterized roughly 5 TRBV segments in patients, TRBV5-6, TRBV5-1 and TRBV20-1 among them.

No antigen is known for these receptors. Unique-molecular-identifier-tagged TCR beta cDNA libraries were used. MiXCR, applied by TCRdb to the PCR reads, yields one record per CDR3 protein. Here the sample spans 700,000 to 800,000 distinct CDR3 sequences, approximately 30% being singletons. The sample was blood. These receptors all come from a girl aged 5-17 years with multiple sclerosis.

V usage is TRBV29-1 and J usage is TRBJ2-1; TRBD1 aligns across 8 bases. The J call may be faulty, since TRBJ2-7 better matches the DNA end. Germline CDR1 is SQVTM and CDR2 is ANQGSEA. The CDR3 sequence is 11 residues long. CDR3 coding DNA: TGCAGCGGCAACAGGGGGGCCGAGCAGTACTTC. As protein: CSGNRGAEQYF.

This sequence joins TRBV7-7 and TRBJ2-5; TRBD2 might be the D (6 bases). The CDR3 is 14 residues long. Germline V gene lookup returns CDR1 SSHAT and CDR2 FNYEAQ (reference sequence). V shed 5 bases and J shed 5 bases, with 15 bases lying between them. CDR3 region: CASSAHRSGETQYF. The CDR3 DNA sequence: TGTGCCAGCAGCGCACACAGAAGCGGGGAGACCCAGTACTTC.

V gene TRBV20-1 combines with J gene TRBJ2-1, with a weak D call TRBD1 (5 bases). CDR3 length equals 12 residues. Trimming took off 8 bases at V and 9 bases at J, with 17 bases between the two ends. The germline V gene encodes CDR1 DFQATT and CDR2 SNEGSKA (reference sequence). Here the CDR3 DNA reads TGCAGTACGCGGCAGGGTACGGCTGAGCAGTTCTTC. Protein sequence: CSTRQGTAEQFF.

The chain employs TRBV4-1 and TRBJ2-7; TRBD2 is a possible D gene (5 bases). Germline V gene lookup returns CDR1 MGHRA and CDR2 YSYEKL. Trimming cost V 4 bases and J 0 bases, with 13 bases left between them. This CDR3 contains 15 residues. The CDR3 DNA is TGCGCCAGCAGCCTCGGGGTGATTAGCTCCTACGAGCAGTACTTC. It translates to CASSLGVISSYEQYF.

The chain carries TRBV11-2 and TRBJ1-6, with D unresolved. The V and J ends lost 4 bases and 13 bases respectively, with 11 bases between them. CDR1 SGHAT and CDR2 FQNNGV come from the germline V gene. CDR3 length equals 12 residues. Written as DNA, the CDR3 is TGTGCCAGCAGCTCGGACCTCGGTCCCCTCCACTTT. Its translation: CASSSDLGPLHF. Full variable domain (missing parts from reference TRBV11-2 and TRBJ1-6): EAGVAQSPRYKIIEKRQSVAFWCNPISGHATLYWYQQILGQGPKLLIQFQNNGVVDDSQLPKDRFSAERLKGVDSTLKIQPAKLEDSAVYLCASSSDLGPLHFGNGTRLTVT.

V and J are TRBV5-4 and TRBJ2-1, with D perhaps assigned TRBD1 or TRBD2 (5 bases each). Trimming took off 5 bases at V and 1 base at J, with 13 bases between the two ends. The length of the CDR3 is 15 residues. Germline CDR1 and CDR2: SGHNT and YYREEE (reference sequence). CDR3 bases: TGTGCCAGCAGGTCTGGGACGGCTTCCTACAATGAGCAGTTCTTC. This encodes CASRSGTASYNEQFF.

This clonotype was found a few times. The V call is TRBV20-1, the J call TRBJ2-1; TRBD1 agrees at 7 bases. The CDR3 runs to 16 residues. Germline-derived CDR1 and CDR2 are DFQATT and SNEGSKA (reference sequence). The trim removed 2 bases at V and 2 bases at J, leaving 9 bases unmatched. The CDR3 here is CSARSYDRVPYNEQFF. The CDR3 DNA is TGCAGTGCTAGATCTTACGACAGGGTCCCCTACAATGAGCAGTTCTTC.

The chain carries TRBV6-1 and TRBJ2-3, with D possibly being TRBD2 (5 bases). The CDR3 runs to 16 residues. The germline gives CDR1 MNHNS, CDR2 SASEGT. V was pared by 5 bases and J by 6 bases, with 21 bases between. The CDR3 region has the DNA TGTGCCAGCAGTCCCGGAGGACCGCGACCCGGGGATACGCAGTATTTT. It is translated as CASSPGGPRPGDTQYF.

This clonotype was picked up a small number of times. The chain joins TRBV9 to TRBJ2-5; 9 nucleotides align to TRBD1. The CDR3 contains 15 residues. The germline V gene encodes CDR1 SGDLS and CDR2 YYNGEE. Trimming took 1 base from V and 4 from J; bases not matched to a gene: 5. The CDR3 DNA follows: TGTGCCAGCAGCGTACTACAGGGGGCTGGAGAGACCCAGTACTTC. Amino acid sequence: CASSVLQGAGETQYF. The variable domain in full, with the rest retrieved from reference TRBV9 and TRBJ2-5, is DSGVTQTPKHLITATGQRVTLRCSPRSGDLSVYWYQQSLDQGLQFLIQYYNGEERAKGNILERFSAQQFPDLHSELNLSSLELGDSALYFCASSVLQGAGETQYFGPGTRLLVL.

The rearrangement uses TRBV3-1 and TRBJ1-6; no firm D call. The CDR3 loop spans 15 amino acids. V dropped 6 bases and J dropped 8 bases, with 17 bases sitting between them. Germline V gene lookup returns CDR1 LGHDT and CDR2 YNNKEL (reference sequence). This chain's CDR3 is CASRATRRSYSPLHF. The DNA for the CDR3 is TGTGCCAGCAGGGCGACACGACGGAGTTATTCACCCCTCCACTTT.

This clonotype was observed a handful of times. CDR3 amino acids: CAILGPGSEYNEQFF. Here the CDR3 DNA reads TGTGCCATTTTGGGACCGGGCTCAGAATACAATGAGCAGTTCTTC. The chain links TRBV2 to TRBJ2-1, with D possibly being TRBD1 or TRBD2 (5 bases each). The CDR3 is 15 amino acids. CDR1 and CDR2 from the germline V gene are SNHLY and FYNNEI. The ends were cut back, 10 bases at V and 4 bases at J, with 20 bases in the middle.

The chain recombines TRBV6-4 with TRBJ2-2; unclear D gene. This CDR3 contains 11 residues. V was clipped by 8 bases and J by 2 bases, with 3 bases between them. CDR1 is MRHNA and CDR2 is SNTAGT in the germline V gene. The CDR3 DNA sequence: TGTGCCAGCCCAAACACCGGGGAGCTGTTTTTT. Translation gives CASPNTGELFF.

The sample holds a few counts of this clonotype. The chain has TRBV20-1 and TRBJ2-1, with D perhaps matching TRBD1 (6 bases). The CDR3 spans 14 residues. V was cut by 0 bases and J by 6 bases, with 12 bases left in between. Germline V gives CDR1 DFQATT, CDR2 SNEGSKA (reference sequence). CDR3 amino acids: CSAREGRTVNEQFF. The CDR3, as DNA: TGCAGTGCTAGAGAGGGCAGGACAGTCAATGAGCAGTTCTTC.

The chain combines TRBV5-1 with TRBJ2-4; 9 bases line up with TRBD1. This CDR3 has 15 residues. Per germline, CDR1 SGHRS and CDR2 YFSETQ. Trimming at V came to 4 bases and at J to 3 bases, leaving 5 bases not matched to a gene. CDR3 nucleotides: TGCGCCAGCAGCCGGACAGGGGATGACAAAAACATTCAGTACTTC. Its protein is CASSRTGDDKNIQYF. Based on the CDR3 plus reference TRBV5-1 and TRBJ2-4, the full variable domain is KAGVTQTPRYLIKTRGQQVTLSCSPISGHRSVSWYQQTPGQGLQFLFEYFSETQRNKGNFPGRFSGRQFSNSRSEMNVSTLELGDSALYLCASSRTGDDKNIQYFGAGTRLSVL.

This clonotype was detected a few times. The rearrangement joins TRBV20-1 to TRBJ2-1, with D hard to call. The germline V and J ends were trimmed by 0 bases and 2 bases, with 5 bases remaining between them. The CDR3 runs to 13 residues. Germline CDR1 is DFQATT and CDR2 is SNEGSKA (reference sequence). The CDR3 is CSARDSPYNEQFF. CDR3 nucleotides: TGCAGTGCTAGAGATAGCCCCTACAATGAGCAGTTCTTC.

The chain recombines TRBV29-1 with TRBJ2-1, with 9 bases identical to TRBD1. CDR3 length: 17 residues. Germline V gives CDR1 SQVTM, CDR2 ANQGSEA. J lost 6 bases, V lost 4 bases, and 16 bases had no gene match. The CDR3 DNA reads as TGCAGCGTTGCTACCCAAGGGACAGGGAGGGGAGGCAATGAGCAGTTCTTC. Translated, it gives CSVATQGTGRGGNEQFF.

In the case of this clonotype: Germline and junction disagree at one end, which may indicate a read error. The chain joins TRBV6-4 to TRBJ1-4, with D unresolved. The CDR3 has 13 residues. The germline gives CDR1 MRHNA, CDR2 SNTAGT. In DNA form, the CDR3 reads TGTGTCAGCAGTTGGGTCCTTGGTGAAAAACTGTTTTTT. This sequence encodes CVSSWVLGEKLFF.

This clonotype showed up just a few times. J is TRBJ2-3 and V is TRBV6-4, with D maybe TRBD2 (5 bases). CDR1 is MRHNA and CDR2 is SNTAGT in the germline V gene. Trimming left V 1 base short and J 5 bases short, with 10 bases between. This CDR3 spans 14 amino acids. CDR3 nucleotide sequence: TGTGCCAGCAGTGACTTGGCGGGCGTAGATACGCAGTATTTT. Its protein product is CASSDLAGVDTQYF.

V and J are TRBV6-5 and TRBJ1-1, with D possibly matching TRBD1 (5 bases). Trimming took off 6 bases at V and 4 bases at J, with 9 bases between the two ends. The germline CDR1 and CDR2 sequences are MNHEY and SVGAGI. The CDR3 sequence is 12 residues long. As DNA, the CDR3 is TGTGCCAGCAGCCGCGACAGCACTGAAGCTTTCTTT. Translated: CASSRDSTEAFF.

CDR3 in DNA: TGTGCCAGCAGTCCGATAGGACAGGGGGCGAGGGGTAAGACCCAGTACTTC. It yields the protein CASSPIGQGARGKTQYF. The chain is built from TRBV28 and TRBJ2-5; 11 bases are a match to TRBD1. The CDR3 contains 17 residues. Germline values: CDR1 MDHEN, CDR2 SYDVKM. With 5 bases clipped from V and 6 bases from J, the junction kept 14 bases outside the gene matches.

This clonotype was picked up many times. The genes are TRBV20-1 and TRBJ2-1, with 11 positions matching TRBD2. This CDR3 spans 13 amino acids. From germline, CDR1 is DFQATT and CDR2 SNEGSKA (reference sequence). V lost 3 bases and J lost 9; bases outside the gene matches: 4. The CDR3 is CSARLAGGTEQFF. The CDR3 DNA is TGCAGTGCTAGGCTAGCGGGGGGTACTGAGCAGTTCTTC.

This clonotype was recorded a few times. The CDR3 spells CASSHAGQGGYEQYF. The CDR3, as DNA: TGTGCCAGCAGCCACGCGGGACAGGGCGGCTACGAGCAGTACTTC. The chain employs TRBV3-1 and TRBJ2-7; TRBD1 agrees at 9 bases. The germline V gene has CDR1 LGHDT and CDR2 YNNKEL (reference sequence). V lost 3 bases, J lost 3 bases, and 6 bases stayed unmatched. CDR3 size: 15 residues.

This clonotype was recorded at least ten times. The CDR3 here is CSARVGRRETQYF. CDR3 nucleotides: TGCAGTGCTCGCGTCGGACGTAGGGAGACCCAGTACTTC. This rearrangement joins TRBV20-1 to TRBJ2-5; D is uncertain. Trimming removed 5 bases from V and 5 bases from J, with 15 bases in between. This CDR3 has 13 amino acids. CDR1 and CDR2 from the germline V gene are DFQATT and SNEGSKA (reference sequence).